These T cell receptor beta chains were read from a single sample in a study of resident and recirculating memory T cells in vitiligo. Repertoires were generated with immunoSEQ multiplex PCR, while TCRdb's copy carries only in-frame clones and drops some. The table has tens of thousands of clones, 91% seen once. The sample was blood. The receptors derive from a male donor with vitiligo. The CDR3 runs from the conserved cysteine through the conserved F or W. D genes are given only for firm matches. Only some rows state a clone size, as once, few, many or a class for expanded clones.

>TRBD1|TRBV4-1|TRBJ2-5|-
TGCGCCAGCAGCCTGGGACAGGTGGCAAGTGAGACCCAGTACTTC
CASSLGQVASETQYF
>-|TRBV19|TRBJ1-5|-
TGTGCCAGTAACCCCCGGGGGGATCAGCCCCAGCATTTT
CASNPRGDQPQHF
>TRBD1|TRBV7-2|TRBJ2-1|-
TGTGCCAGCAGCAACCGGGACAGGAGAGGCAATGAGCAGTTCTTC
CASSNRDRRGNEQFF
>TRBD1|TRBV11-2|TRBJ2-1|-
TGTGCCAGCAGTTATCCGGGACAGCCATTCACTCAGTTCTTC
CASSYPGQPFTQFF
>-|TRBV19|TRBJ2-7|-
TGTGCCAGTAGTATTGTCGGAGGCAGCTCCTACGAGCAGTACTTC
CASSIVGGSSYEQYF
>TRBD2|TRBV5-1|TRBJ2-1|-
TGCGCCAGCAGCTTGGTTGCGGGGGCCTACAATGAGCAGTTCTTC
CASSLVAGAYNEQFF
>-|TRBV7-2|TRBJ1-1|-
TGTGCCAGCGCTACAGGGCCGGGCACTGAAGCTTTCTTT
CASATGPGTEAFF
>TRBD1|TRBV13|TRBJ2-2|-
TGTGCCAGCAGCTTAGTTACAGGGGCGATCACCGGGGAGCTGTTTTTT
CASSLVTGAITGELFF
>TRBD2|TRBV9|TRBJ2-1|-
TGTGCCAGCAGCGTAGGGGTGAGCGGGGGGAGCTCCTACAATGAGCAGTTCTTC
CASSVGVSGGSSYNEQFF
>-|TRBV6-6|TRBJ1-5|once
TGTGCCAGCAGGCCAAAGGGGCTAAGCAATCAGCCCCAGCATTTT
CASRPKGLSNQPQHF
>-|TRBV6-5|TRBJ2-7|-
TGTGCCAGCAGTTACTCTGGCAGGGAGGAGTACGAGCAGTACTTC
CASSYSGREEYEQYF
>TRBD1|TRBV6-6|TRBJ1-5|-
TGTGCCAGCAGTCCATCCGGGACAGGGGGCCGGCAGCCCCAGCATTTT
CASSPSGTGGRQPQHF
>TRBD1|TRBV28|TRBJ2-1|-
TGTGCCAGCAGTGGGGGACAGGGTGCCCCCGCATACAATGAGCAGTTCTTC
CASSGGQGAPAYNEQFF
>TRBD1|TRBV5-8|TRBJ2-1|-
TGTGCCAGCAGCTTTTCCGGGACAGGGCGGGATGAGCAGTTCTTC
CASSFSGTGRDEQFF
>-|TRBV18|TRBJ2-7|-
TGTGCCAGCTCACCGAAGGACAGATACTCCTACGAGCAGTACTTC
CASSPKDRYSYEQYF
>-|TRBV28|TRBJ1-2|-
TGTGCCAGCAGTTTAATGGGGGCGAGTGTTATTGATGGTGGCTACACCTTC
CASSLMGASVIDGGYTF
>TRBD1|TRBV19|TRBJ2-4|-
TGTGCCAGTAGTATAGATGGGACAGGGGCATTCAAAAACATTCAGTACTTC
CASSIDGTGAFKNIQYF
>-|TRBV7-9|TRBJ2-5|-
TGTGCCAGCAGCTTCAGGACAGGGAGGGAAGAGACCCAGTACTTC
CASSFRTGREETQYF
>TRBD2|TRBV4-1|TRBJ2-1|-
TGCGCCAGCAGCCAAGATAGCGGGGGGGAGTACAATGAGCAGTTCTTC
CASSQDSGGEYNEQFF
>TRBD1|TRBV11-1|TRBJ1-2|-
TGTGCCAGCAGCTACAGGGGCGATAACTATGGCTACACCTTC
CASSYRGDNYGYTF
>TRBD1|TRBV7-2|TRBJ1-2|few
TGTGCCAGCAGCTCGGGACAGAACTATGGCTACACCTTC
CASSSGQNYGYTF
>-|TRBV6-5|TRBJ1-2|-
TGTGCCAGCAGTTACAAGAGGGGAGGGGAGGACACCTTC
CASSYKRGGEDTF
>TRBD2|TRBV7-6|TRBJ2-5|-
TGTGCCAGCAGCTCAAACCAGCGGGGGACCCAAGAGACCCAGTACTTC
CASSSNQRGTQETQYF
>TRBD1|TRBV5-1|TRBJ2-1|-
TGCGCCAGCAGCGGGGGACAGGGCGTGACCGCCTACAATGAGCAGTTCTTC
CASSGGQGVTAYNEQFF
>-|TRBV27|TRBJ1-5|-
TGTGCCAGCAGTTACAGGGAGAGGCAGCCCCAGCATTTT
CASSYRERQPQHF
>-|TRBV6-1|TRBJ1-5|-
TGTGCCAGCAGTACACAGGGAGCCAGCAATCAGCCCCAGCATTTT
CASSTQGASNQPQHF
>-|TRBV28|TRBJ1-5|once
TGTGCCAGCAGTCCTAGACAGGCCGGTGGGCTACATCAGCCCCAGCATTTT
CASSPRQAGGLHQPQHF
>TRBD2|TRBV7-2|TRBJ2-4|-
TGTGCCAGCAGCTTAGTAACTAGCGGGGGGCCCAAAAACATTCAGTACTTC
CASSLVTSGGPKNIQYF
>TRBD1|TRBV9|TRBJ1-6|few
TGTGCCAGCAGCGTCGAGGGACAGTATAATTCACCCCTCCACTTT
CASSVEGQYNSPLHF
>-|TRBV7-9|TRBJ2-6|-
TGTGCCAGCATAACAGGGATGAACTCTGGGGCCAACGTCCTGACTTTC
CASITGMNSGANVLTF
>-|TRBV7-2|TRBJ1-4|-
TGTGCCAGCAGCTTAGTGCAGGGCCTAAATGAAAAACTGTTTTTT
CASSLVQGLNEKLFF
>-|TRBV7-2|TRBJ1-2|-
TGTGCCAGCAGCTCGCCCGCGGGCAGACACCATGGCTACACCTTC
CASSSPAGRHHGYTF
>-|TRBV21-1|TRBJ1-5|-
TGTGCCAGCCCCACGACAGTCTACAATCAGCCCCAGCATTTT
CASPTTVYNQPQHF
>TRBD1|TRBV19|TRBJ1-5|-
TGTGCCAGTAGTATTCTTTGGGGACAGGGGGCACATCAGCCCCAGCATTTT
CASSILWGQGAHQPQHF
>-|TRBV4-1|TRBJ1-1|once
TGCGCCAGCAGCCAGAAGGGGGAGGGACGGATGAACACTGAAGCTTTCTTT
CASSQKGEGRMNTEAFF
>TRBD1|TRBV19|TRBJ1-2|-
TGTGCCAGTAGTCCAGGGACAGGCTATGGCTACACCTTC
CASSPGTGYGYTF
>-|TRBV6-1|TRBJ2-7|-
TGTGCCAGCAGTCCTCAGACAGCGCACTACGAGCAGTACTTC
CASSPQTAHYEQYF
>TRBD1|TRBV28|TRBJ1-2|-
TGTGCCAGCAGTTATACGGACAGGGCAGGCTACACCTTC
CASSYTDRAGYTF
>-|TRBV27|TRBJ2-3|few
TGTGCCAGCAGCGACGCAGGTGCTAGCACAGATACGCAGTATTTT
CASSDAGASTDTQYF
>-|TRBV18|TRBJ2-2|-
TGTGCCAGCTCACCACGCCCCCTAGGTTCGAACACCGGGGAGCTGTTTTTT
CASSPRPLGSNTGELFF
>-|TRBV19|TRBJ2-2|once
TGTGCCACCATAACAGCGAACACCGGGGAGCTGTTTTTT
CATITANTGELFF
>-|TRBV4-1|TRBJ1-6|-
TGCGCCAGCAGCCAAGACTTGGACAGTTTCTATAATTCACCCCTCCACTTT
CASSQDLDSFYNSPLHF
>-|TRBV7-9|TRBJ2-7|-
TGTGCCAGCAGCCCCACGGGTGTCTACGAGCAGTACTTC
CASSPTGVYEQYF
>-|TRBV4-3|TRBJ1-2|-
TGCGCCAGCAGCCAAGGGGCAGGGGAAATCTATGGCTACACCTTC
CASSQGAGEIYGYTF
>-|TRBV6-6|TRBJ2-7|-
TGTGCCAGCAGTTACGGGGCCAGGGGCTACGAGCAGTACTTC
CASSYGARGYEQYF